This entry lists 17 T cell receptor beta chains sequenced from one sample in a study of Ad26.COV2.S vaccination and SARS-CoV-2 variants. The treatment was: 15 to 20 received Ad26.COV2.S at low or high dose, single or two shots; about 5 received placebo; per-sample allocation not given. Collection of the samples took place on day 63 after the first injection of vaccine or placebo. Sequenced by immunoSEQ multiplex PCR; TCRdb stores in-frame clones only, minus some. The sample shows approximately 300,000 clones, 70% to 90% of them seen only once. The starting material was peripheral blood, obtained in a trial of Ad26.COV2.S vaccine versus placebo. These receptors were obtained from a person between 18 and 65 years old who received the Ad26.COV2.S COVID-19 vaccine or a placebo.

The CDR3 sequence is CASSQPREGKNTEAFF. DNA for the CDR3: TGCGCCAGCAGCCAACCAAGGGAGGGAAAGAACACTGAAGCTTTCTTT. The chain carries TRBV4-1 and TRBJ1-1; no reliable D call. The CDR3 spans 16 residues. V lost 2 bases, J lost 1 base, and 14 bases lay in between. Germline V gene sequence: CDR1 MGHRA, CDR2 YSYEKL.

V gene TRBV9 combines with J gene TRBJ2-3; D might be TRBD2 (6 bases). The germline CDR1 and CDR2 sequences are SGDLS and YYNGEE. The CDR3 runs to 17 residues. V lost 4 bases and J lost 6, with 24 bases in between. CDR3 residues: CASSRDTAGPKPDTQYF. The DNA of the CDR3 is TGTGCCAGCAGCCGAGATACGGCGGGACCTAAACCGGATACGCAGTATTTT.

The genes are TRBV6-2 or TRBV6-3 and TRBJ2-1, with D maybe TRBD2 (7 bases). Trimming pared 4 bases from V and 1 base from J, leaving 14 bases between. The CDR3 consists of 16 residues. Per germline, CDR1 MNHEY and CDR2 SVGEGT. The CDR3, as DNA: TGTGCCAGCAGTTCCCTCGGGGGGCCATCCTACAATGAGCAGTTCTTC. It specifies CASSSLGGPSYNEQFF.

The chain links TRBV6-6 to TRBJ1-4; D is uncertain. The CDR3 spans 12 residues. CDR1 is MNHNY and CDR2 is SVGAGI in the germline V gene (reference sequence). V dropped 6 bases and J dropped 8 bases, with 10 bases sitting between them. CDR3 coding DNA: TGTGCCAGCAGCCCTCAGGAGGAAAAACTGTTTTTT. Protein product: CASSPQEEKLFF.

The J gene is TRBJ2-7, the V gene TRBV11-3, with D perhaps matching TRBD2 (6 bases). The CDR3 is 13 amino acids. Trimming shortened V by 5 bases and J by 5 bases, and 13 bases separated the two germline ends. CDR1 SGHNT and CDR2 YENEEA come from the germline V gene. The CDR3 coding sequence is TGTGCCAGCAGCCCTAGGGGAGGCAACGAGCAGTACTTC. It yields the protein CASSPRGGNEQYF.

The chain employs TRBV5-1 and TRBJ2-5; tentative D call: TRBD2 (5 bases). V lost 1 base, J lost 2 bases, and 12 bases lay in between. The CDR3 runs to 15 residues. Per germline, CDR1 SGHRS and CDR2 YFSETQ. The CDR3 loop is CASSLFGVSQETQYF. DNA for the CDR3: TGCGCCAGCAGCTTGTTCGGGGTTAGTCAAGAGACCCAGTACTTC.

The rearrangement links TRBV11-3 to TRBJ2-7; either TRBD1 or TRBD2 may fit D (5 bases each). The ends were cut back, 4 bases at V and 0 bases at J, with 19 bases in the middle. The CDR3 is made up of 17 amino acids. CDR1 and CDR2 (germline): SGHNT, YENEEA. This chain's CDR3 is CASSSYATSGPSYEQYF. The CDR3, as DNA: TGTGCCAGCAGCTCTTATGCGACCTCGGGGCCCTCCTACGAGCAGTACTTC.

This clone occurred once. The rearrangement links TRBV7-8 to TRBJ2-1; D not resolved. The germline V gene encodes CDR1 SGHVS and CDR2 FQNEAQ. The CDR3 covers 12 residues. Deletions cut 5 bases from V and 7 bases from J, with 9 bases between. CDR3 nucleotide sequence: TGTGCCAGCAGCCCAGGCTGGAATGAGCAGTTCTTC. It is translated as CASSPGWNEQFF.

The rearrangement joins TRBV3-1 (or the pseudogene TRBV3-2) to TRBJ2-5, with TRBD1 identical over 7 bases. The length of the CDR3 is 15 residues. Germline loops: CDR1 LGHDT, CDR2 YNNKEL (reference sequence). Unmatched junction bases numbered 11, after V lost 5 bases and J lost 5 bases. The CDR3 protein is CASSYWDSITETQYF. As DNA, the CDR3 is TGTGCCAGCAGCTATTGGGACAGTATAACGGAGACCCAGTACTTC.

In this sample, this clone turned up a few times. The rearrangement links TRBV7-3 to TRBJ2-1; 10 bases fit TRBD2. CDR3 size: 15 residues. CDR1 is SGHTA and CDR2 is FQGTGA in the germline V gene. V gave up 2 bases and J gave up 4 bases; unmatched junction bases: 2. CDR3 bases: TGTGCCAGCAGCTTATTAGCGGGGGGTTACAATGAGCAGTTCTTC. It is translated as CASSLLAGGYNEQFF. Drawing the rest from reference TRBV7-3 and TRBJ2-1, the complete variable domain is GAGVSQTPSNKVTEKGKYVELRCDPISGHTALYWYRQSLGQGPEFLIYFQGTGAADDSGLPNDRFFAVRPEGSVSTLKIQRTERGDSAVYLCASSLLAGGYNEQFFGPGTRLTVL.

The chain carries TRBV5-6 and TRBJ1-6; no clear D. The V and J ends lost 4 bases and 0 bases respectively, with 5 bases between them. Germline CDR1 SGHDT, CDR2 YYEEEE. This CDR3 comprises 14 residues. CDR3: CASSRSSYNSPLHF. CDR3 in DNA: TGTGCCAGCAGCCGGAGCTCCTATAATTCACCCCTCCACTTT.

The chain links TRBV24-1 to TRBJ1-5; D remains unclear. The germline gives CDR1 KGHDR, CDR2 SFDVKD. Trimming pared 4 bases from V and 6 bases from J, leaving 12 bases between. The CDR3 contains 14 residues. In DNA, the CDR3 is TGTGCCACCAGTGAGGGTGGGATCCCTCAGCCCCAGCATTTT. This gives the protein CATSEGGIPQPQHF.

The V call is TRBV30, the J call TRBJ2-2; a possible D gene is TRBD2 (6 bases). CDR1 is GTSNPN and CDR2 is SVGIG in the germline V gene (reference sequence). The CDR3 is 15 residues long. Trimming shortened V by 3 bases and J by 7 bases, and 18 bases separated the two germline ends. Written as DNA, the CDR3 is TGTGCCTGGAGCAGAGGGGCGGGGAGGTTCGGGGAGCTGTTTTTT. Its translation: CAWSRGAGRFGELFF.

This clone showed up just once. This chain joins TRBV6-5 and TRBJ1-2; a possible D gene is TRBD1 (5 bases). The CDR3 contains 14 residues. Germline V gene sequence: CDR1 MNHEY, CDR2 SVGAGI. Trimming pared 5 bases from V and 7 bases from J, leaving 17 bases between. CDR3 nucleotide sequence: TGTGCCAGCAGTCGGGGGGAGGGGAAGGTTGGCTACACCTTC. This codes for CASSRGEGKVGYTF.

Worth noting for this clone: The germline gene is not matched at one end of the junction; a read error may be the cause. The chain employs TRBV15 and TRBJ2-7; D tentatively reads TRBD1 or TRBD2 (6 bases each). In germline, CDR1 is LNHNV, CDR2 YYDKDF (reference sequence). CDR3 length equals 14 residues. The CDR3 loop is CATSTPGDSHEQYF. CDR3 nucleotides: TGTGCCACCAGCACCCCAGGGGACTCCCACGAGCAGTACTTC.

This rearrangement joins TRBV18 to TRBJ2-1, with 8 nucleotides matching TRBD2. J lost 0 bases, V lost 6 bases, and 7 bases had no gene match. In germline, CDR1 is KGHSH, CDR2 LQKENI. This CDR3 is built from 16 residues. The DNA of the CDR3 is TGTGCCAGCTCCCCTTATACTAGCGGCTCCTACAATGAGCAGTTCTTC. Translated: CASSPYTSGSYNEQFF.

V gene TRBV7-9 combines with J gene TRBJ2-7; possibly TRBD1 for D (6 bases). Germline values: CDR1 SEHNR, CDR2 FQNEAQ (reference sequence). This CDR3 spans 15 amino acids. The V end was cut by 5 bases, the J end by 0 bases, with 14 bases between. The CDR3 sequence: CASSLTGHLSYEQYF. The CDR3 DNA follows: TGTGCCAGCAGCCTGACAGGACATCTCTCCTACGAGCAGTACTTC.